This T cell receptor (beta chain) emerged from a study of blood T cell repertoires in COVID-19. Across the study: Specimens from acute and convalescent COVID-19 originated in the United States, Italy and Spain.

Germline V gene data show CDR1 as MNHEY and CDR2 as SMNVEV (reference sequence). The CDR3 sequence is 15 residues long. Trimming removed 5 bases from V and 5 bases from J; junction bases left unmatched: 7. Only in-frame clones appear in the TCRdb table, and some are missing; sequencing was by immunoSEQ multiplex PCR. Of about 15,000 clones in the sample, 87% are singletons; the top ten hold 17%. The V gene is TRBV27, the J gene TRBJ1-5; 9 nucleotides agree with TRBD1. This TCR was sampled from a human donor with active COVID-19. The donor label of this sample is uncertain. Sequenced sample: peripheral blood. CDR3 residues: CASSDQTGGDQPQHF. In nucleotides, the CDR3 is TGTGCCAGCAGTGACCAGACAGGGGGAGATCAGCCCCAGCATTTT.